The entry below describes one TCR beta chain. No antigen is known for it. Libraries were prepared by immunoSEQ multiplex PCR; TCRdb keeps only in-frame clonotypes and omits some of them. Among about 90,000 clones listed, approximately 82% were seen once. The data originate from a study of radiation and T cells in renal cell carcinoma. Study-level results: In blood, top tumor clones expanded by 2 weeks, shrinking by 4. Without pretreatment biopsies, baseline tumor clonotype presence was undetermined.

Time point of the sample: blood 4 weeks post-SBRT, at nephrectomy. The treatment denotes: 15 Gy SBRT to primary tumor, nephrectomy 4 weeks later. This sequence originates from a man in his fifties or sixties with renal cell carcinoma. The sequenced sample was blood, obtained from a patient whose treatment included radiotherapy and nephrectomy.

The CDR3 nucleotides read TGTGCCAGCAGTTTGGAGGGGGGCAAGAACGAGCAGTACTTC. Translation: CASSLEGGKNEQYF. The chain recombines TRBV28 with TRBJ2-7; D is perhaps TRBD1 or TRBD2 (6 bases each). CDR1 and CDR2 (germline): MDHEN, SYDVKM. The V end lost 3 bases, the J end lost 5 bases, and 14 bases lay between the germline ends. The CDR3 runs to 14 residues.